These T cell receptor beta chains were read from a single sample in a study of T cells in Graves' hyperthyroidism and ophthalmopathy. TCRdb processed the multiplex PCR reads anew with MiXCR; each CDR3 protein has one entry. The data contain approximately 610,000 distinct CDR3 sequences, roughly 14% of them singletons. Sequences were obtained from blood. Receptors originate from a woman aged 40 to 50 with Graves' ophthalmopathy. Each CDR3 is given with its conserved first and last residue. A D gene is named only where the DNA matches it firmly. Size is stated for part of the rows, as once, few or many counts, or as a class when the clone is expanded.

d_call j_call v_call clone_size cdr3_aa cdr3_nt
. TRBJ1-6 TRBV14 many CASSQGQPNSPLHF TGTGCCAGCAGCCAAGGACAGCCAAATTCACCCCTCCACTTT
TRBD2 TRBJ2-7 TRBV2 many CASSEPRGSYEQYF TGTGCCAGCAGTGAACCTCGCGGGAGCTACGAGCAGTACTTC
TRBD1 TRBJ2-7 TRBV27 many CATRWGQGGVYEQYF TGTGCCACTCGGTGGGGACAGGGAGGAGTTTACGAGCAGTACTTC
TRBD2 TRBJ2-5 TRBV29-1 many CSVESEGREGFQETQYF TGCAGCGTTGAAAGTGAGGGGCGGGAGGGCTTCCAAGAGACCCAGTACTTC
TRBD2 TRBJ2-5 TRBV5-6 few CASSLRSSGRRGGKETQYF TGTGCCAGCAGCTTGCGGTCTAGCGGGAGGCGGGGGGGCAAGGAGACCCAGTACTTC
. TRBJ2-7 TRBV27 many CASSLSEAPYEQYF TGTGCCAGCAGTTTATCGGAGGCCCCCTACGAGCAGTACTTC
. TRBJ1-1 TRBV27 many CASSSLTRTGQTEAFF TGTGCCAGCAGTTCCCTTACTAGAACGGGTCAAACTGAAGCTTTCTTT
TRBD1 TRBJ1-5 TRBV12-3/TRBV12-4 many CASSLVAGGYSNQPQHF TGTGCCAGCAGTTTAGTAGCAGGGGGGTATAGCAATCAGCCCCAGCATTTT
. TRBJ1-2 TRBV6-1 many CASREGTSYGYTF TGTGCCAGCAGGGAGGGGACCTCCTATGGCTACACCTTC
TRBD1 TRBJ1-5 TRBV4-1 . CASSQTGTGVNQPQHF TGCGCCAGCAGCCAAACCGGGACAGGGGTTAATCAGCCCCAGCATTTT
. TRBJ2-2 TRBV20-1 many CSARDPFTGELFF TGCAGTGCTAGAGATCCCTTCACCGGGGAGCTGTTTTTT
. TRBJ2-7 TRBV29-1 . CSVGGDFYEQYF TGCAGCGTTGGGGGCGACTTCTACGAGCAGTACTTC
TRBD1 TRBJ2-2 TRBV9 . CASSGGTAYNTGELFF TGTGCCAGCAGCGGTGGGACAGCCTATAACACCGGGGAGCTGTTTTTT
. TRBJ1-1 TRBV2 many CASTDSRRSTEAFF TGTGCCAGCACTGACAGCAGACGAAGCACTGAAGCTTTCTTT
. TRBJ1-1 TRBV11-2 once CASSPYGTYNTEAFF TGTGCCAGCAGCCCTTACGGGACATATAACACTGAAGCTTTCTTT
. TRBJ1-1 TRBV2 . CASNPTRAPEAFF TGTGCCAGCAATCCAACTCGGGCCCCTGAAGCTTTCTTT
. TRBJ1-5 TRBV28 many CASSEGASRPNQPQHF TGTGCCAGCAGTGAAGGGGCCTCGAGACCGAATCAGCCCCAGCATTTT
. TRBJ1-1 TRBV7-9 . CASGRAKGAFF TGTGCCAGCGGTCGCGCGAAGGGGGCTTTCTTT
TRBD1 TRBJ1-3 TRBV28 many CASSPEQGAVGNTIYF TGTGCCAGCAGTCCGGAACAGGGGGCTGTTGGAAACACCATATATTTT
TRBD2 TRBJ2-5 TRBV29-1 . CSVAPREEVSGETQYF TGCAGCGTTGCGCCCCGGGAAGAGGTTAGCGGGGAGACCCAGTACTTC
. TRBJ2-7 TRBV12-3/TRBV12-4 many CASGPQGGSSYEQYF TGTGCCAGCGGTCCACAGGGGGGGAGCTCCTACGAGCAGTACTTC
. TRBJ1-1 TRBV6-1 many CASRPYREGTEAFF TGTGCCAGCAGACCGTACAGGGAGGGCACTGAAGCTTTCTTT
. TRBJ2-3 TRBV10-3 . CAISEHQIGTQYF TGTGCCATCAGTGAGCACCAGATCGGTACGCAGTATTTT
. TRBJ1-2 TRBV12-3/TRBV12-4 many CASSLGPGSNYGYTF TGTGCCAGCAGTTTAGGACCTGGTTCCAACTATGGCTACACCTTC
. TRBJ2-7 TRBV15 many CATSLKPHLASSYEQYF TGTGCCACCAGCCTTAAGCCCCATTTAGCGAGCTCCTACGAGCAGTACTTC
. TRBJ2-7 TRBV6-2/TRBV6-3 many CAAARSPLYEQYF TGTGCCGCCGCGAGGTCCCCCCTCTACGAGCAGTACTTC
. TRBJ2-5 TRBV10-3 many CAISDRKETQYF TGTGCCATCAGCGACCGAAAAGAGACCCAGTACTTC
. TRBJ2-7 TRBV28 many CASSLTLLTRRGGEQYF TGTGCCAGCAGTTTAACCCTGCTGACTAGAAGGGGTGGGGAGCAGTACTTC
. TRBJ2-7 TRBV19 few CASSIPGYERYF TGTGCCAGTAGTATCCCCGGCTACGAGCGGTACTTC
. TRBJ2-7 TRBV6-1 many CASSPPPEQYF TGTGCCAGCAGTCCCCCCCCCGAGCAGTACTTC
. TRBJ2-7 TRBV28 many CASSLNPRGYEQYF TGTGCCAGCAGTTTAAATCCTAGAGGCTACGAGCAGTACTTC
. TRBJ1-5 TRBV24-1 many CATSEGGQGEAQPQHF TGTGCCACCAGTGAAGGAGGGCAGGGTGAAGCTCAGCCCCAGCATTTT
. TRBJ2-7 TRBV12-3/TRBV12-4 many CASSRDHSYEQYF TGTGCCAGCAGTCGGGACCACTCCTACGAGCAGTACTTC
. TRBJ1-5 TRBV19 few CASSIIQAKNQPQHF TGTGCCAGTAGTATTATCCAGGCAAAAAATCAGCCCCAGCATTTT
TRBD1 TRBJ1-1 TRBV2 many CASSLNRDSEAFF TGTGCCAGCAGTTTGAACAGGGACAGTGAAGCTTTCTTT
. TRBJ1-3 TRBV20-1 . CSARDPQDTIYF TGCAGTGCTAGAGATCCTCAGGACACCATATATTTT
TRBD1 TRBJ2-2 TRBV24-1 many CATSDMGQVGTGELFF TGTGCCACCAGTGACATGGGACAGGTCGGCACCGGGGAGCTGTTTTTT
. TRBJ2-5 TRBV29-1 many CSVTMDVYQETQYF TGCAGCGTCACCATGGACGTGTACCAAGAGACCCAGTACTTC
TRBD1 TRBJ1-2 TRBV10-3 . CASSETTGGAGYGYTF TGTGCCAGCAGCGAGACGACAGGGGGCGCGGGCTATGGCTACACCTTC
TRBD1 TRBJ1-2 TRBV5-8 . CASSRDREGYGYTF TGTGCCAGCAGCCGCGACAGGGAGGGGTATGGCTACACCTTC
. TRBJ2-3 TRBV12-3/TRBV12-4 many CASSYQADTQYF TGTGCCAGCAGTTACCAAGCAGATACGCAGTATTTT
. TRBJ2-7 TRBV6-5 few CASSYSIWAEQYF TGTGCCAGCAGTTACTCGATTTGGGCCGAGCAGTACTTC
. TRBJ1-2 TRBV29-1 many CSVLKGIYGYTF TGCAGCGTTTTGAAGGGGATCTATGGCTACACCTTC
. TRBJ1-5 TRBV6-1 many CASSEAGLRQPQHF TGTGCCAGCAGTGAAGCCGGCCTTCGTCAGCCCCAGCATTTT
. TRBJ2-7 TRBV28 many CASSPPGTNHEQYF TGTGCCAGCAGTCCCCCCGGGACAAACCACGAGCAGTACTTC
TRBD1 TRBJ1-6 TRBV5-1 many CASSPDRGGSPLHF TGCGCCAGCAGCCCCGACAGGGGAGGATCACCCCTCCACTTT
. TRBJ2-7 TRBV10-3 many CAISESMGQAYEQYF TGTGCCATCAGTGAGTCGATGGGTCAGGCGTACGAGCAGTACTTC
TRBD2 TRBJ2-7 TRBV6-5 few CASTRTGISLSTSGSNYEQYF TGTGCCAGCACCAGGACAGGGATTTCTCTCTCAACTAGCGGGAGTAACTACGAGCAGTACTTC
. TRBJ2-3 TRBV11-2 few CASSLGLLDTDTQYF TGTGCCAGCAGCTTAGGACTCCTGGACACAGATACGCAGTATTTT
TRBD2 TRBJ2-2 TRBV6-2/TRBV6-3 many CASSYSPRLAGEYGELFF TGTGCCAGCAGTTACTCTCCCAGGCTAGCGGGAGAATACGGGGAGCTGTTTTTT
. TRBJ1-1 TRBV11-3 . CASSLEMYTEAFF TGTGCCAGCAGCTTAGAAATGTACACTGAAGCTTTCTTT
. TRBJ2-7 TRBV11-2 many CASSPPYGNYEQYF TGTGCCAGCAGCCCCCCTTACGGGAACTACGAGCAGTACTTC